These 31 T cell receptor beta chains originate from one sample sequenced in a study of control samples from healthy donors and cancer patients. Produced via immunoSEQ multiplex PCR; TCRdb's table is partial and in-frame only. The sample carries 150,000 or so clones, approximately 90% recorded once. The sample taken for sequencing was blood. These receptors came from a woman under 40 in good health.

The rearrangement joins TRBV19 to TRBJ1-5; 8 positions agree with TRBD1. The J segment lost 7 bases and the V segment lost 2 bases, leaving 4 bases of the junction unmatched. The germline V gene has CDR1 LNHDA and CDR2 SQIVND (reference sequence). There are 14 residues in the CDR3. Here the CDR3 DNA reads TGTGCCAGTAGTATACTAACAGGGGGACAGCCCCAGCATTTT. This translates into CASSILTGGQPQHF.

The chain carries TRBV7-3 and TRBJ2-1, with D perhaps matching TRBD2 (5 bases). The CDR3 extends over 15 amino acids. The V end was cut by 4 bases, the J end by 2 bases, with 12 bases between. Per germline, CDR1 SGHTA and CDR2 FQGTGA. This CDR3 is CASSSEVIPYNEQFF. DNA of the CDR3: TGTGCCAGCAGCTCGGAGGTAATCCCCTACAATGAGCAGTTCTTC. The variable domain in full, with the rest retrieved from reference TRBV7-3 and TRBJ2-1, is GAGVSQTPSNKVTEKGKYVELRCDPISGHTALYWYRQSLGQGPEFLIYFQGTGAADDSGLPNDRFFAVRPEGSVSTLKIQRTERGDSAVYLCASSSEVIPYNEQFFGPGTRLTVL.

This clone was found once. The V call is TRBV9, the J call TRBJ2-1; TRBD1 matches at 9 bases. The germline V gene has CDR1 SGDLS and CDR2 YYNGEE. With V trimmed by 0 bases and J by 8 bases, 12 bases remained unmatched. The length of the CDR3 is 17 residues. The CDR3 loop reads CASSVVGMGQGLDEQFF. For the CDR3, the DNA is TGTGCCAGCAGCGTAGTCGGGATGGGACAGGGTTTGGATGAGCAGTTCTTC.

The J gene is TRBJ2-7, the V gene TRBV28; TRBD2 might be the D (7 bases). The CDR3 is 16 residues long. Germline V lookup: CDR1 MDHEN, CDR2 SYDVKM. Trimming took off 7 bases at V and 3 bases at J, with 22 bases between the two ends. In nucleotides, the CDR3 is TGTGCCAGCACCCCCGCCGGGGGGCTTGTGGACTACGAGCAGTACTTC. It codes for CASTPAGGLVDYEQYF.

The V call is TRBV7-3, the J call TRBJ1-4; tentative D call: TRBD1 (5 bases). In germline, CDR1 is SGHTA, CDR2 FQGTGA. The CDR3 has 15 residues. Between the trimmed V and J ends, which lost 7 bases and 5 bases, there was a span of 17 bases. The CDR3 loop reads CASKKKRGLNEKLFF. In nucleotides, the CDR3 is TGTGCCAGCAAAAAGAAAAGGGGCTTAAATGAAAAACTGTTTTTT.

The J gene is TRBJ2-7, the V gene TRBV5-1, with 12 bases lining up with TRBD1. Germline CDR1 is SGHRS and CDR2 is YFSETQ. With V trimmed by 0 bases and J by 0 bases, 4 bases remained unmatched. The CDR3 is made up of 17 amino acids. CDR3: CASSLAGTGGSSYEQYF. The CDR3 DNA sequence: TGCGCCAGCAGCTTGGCCGGGACAGGGGGCTCCTCCTACGAGCAGTACTTC.

The chain recombines TRBV6-6 with TRBJ2-3; D is possibly TRBD2 (5 bases). CDR3 length: 14 amino acids. V gave up 6 bases and J gave up 5 bases, with 15 bases separating them. Looked up from germline, CDR1 is MNHNY and CDR2 is SVGAGI (reference sequence). DNA of the CDR3: TGTGCCAGCAGGGTGGCGCTGGCGGGAGATACGCAGTATTTT. The encoded protein is CASRVALAGDTQYF.

This clone was counted once. The rearrangement links TRBV5-4 to TRBJ2-3; 7 nucleotides agree with TRBD2. J lost 5 bases, V lost 2 bases, and 11 bases had no gene match. Germline CDR1 and CDR2: SGHNT and YYREEE (reference sequence). This CDR3 comprises 16 residues. CDR3 amino acids: CASSLSGNSVGDTQYF. The CDR3 DNA reads TGTGCCAGCAGCTTAAGCGGGAACAGTGTAGGAGATACGCAGTATTTT.

The chain combines TRBV6-6 with TRBJ1-5; tentative D call: TRBD1 (5 bases). V was shortened by 4 bases and J by 8 bases, with 21 bases between the two germline ends. CDR1 MNHNY and CDR2 SVGAGI come from the germline V gene (reference sequence). The CDR3 is 16 residues long. In nucleotides, the CDR3 is TGTGCCAGCAGTTCCCTCCTTACAGGCCCAGAGGAGCCCCAGCATTTT. Protein sequence: CASSSLLTGPEEPQHF.

The chain is built from TRBV5-1 and TRBJ2-5; no clear D. In germline, CDR1 is SGHRS, CDR2 YFSETQ. The CDR3 extends over 14 amino acids. V was clipped by 5 bases and J by 5 bases, with 16 bases between them. CDR3 sequence reads: CASSSPPGPETQYF. CDR3 in DNA: TGCGCCAGCAGTTCACCCCCCGGCCCCGAGACCCAGTACTTC.

The chain uses TRBV30 and TRBJ1-4; 11 nucleotides match TRBD1. V trimming: 7 bases; J trimming: 8 bases; junction bases outside the gene matches: 9. CDR1 and CDR2 from the germline V gene are GTSNPN and SVGIG (reference sequence). This CDR3 contains 14 residues. The CDR3 loop reads CALALGTGGEKLFF. Here the CDR3 DNA reads TGTGCCTTGGCGCTAGGGACAGGGGGGGAAAAACTGTTTTTT.

The chain has TRBV28 and TRBJ1-1, with a tentative D call TRBD1 (5 bases). The CDR3 is 15 residues long. From germline, CDR1 is MDHEN and CDR2 SYDVKM. V was pared by 6 bases and J by 4 bases, with 18 bases between. Here the CDR3 DNA reads TGTGCCAGCAGCTCTCGTGGGGGGGTGGGCACTGAAGCTTTCTTT. Its protein is CASSSRGGVGTEAFF.

The chain employs TRBV6-5 and TRBJ2-2; weak D call: TRBD2 (5 bases). Germline CDR1 and CDR2: MNHEY and SVGAGI. There are 15 residues in the CDR3. V lost 8 bases and J 4 bases, leaving 17 bases between the germline ends. The CDR3 DNA reads as TGTGCCAGCCATCGCGGGTTTATGGGCACCGGGGAGCTGTTTTTT. This encodes CASHRGFMGTGELFF.

J is TRBJ2-7 and V is TRBV6-1, with TRBD2 matching 9 bases. Germline assignment: CDR1 MNHNS and CDR2 SASEGT. The CDR3 sequence is 15 residues long. V gave up 2 bases and J gave up 4 bases; unmatched junction bases: 6. CDR3 amino acids: CASSEMVTSGYEQYF. In DNA form, the CDR3 reads TGTGCCAGCAGTGAAATGGTGACTAGCGGATACGAGCAGTACTTC.

The chain employs TRBV29-1 and TRBJ2-4; tentatively, D is TRBD1 or TRBD2 (5 bases each). CDR3 length: 15 residues. Germline CDR1 and CDR2: SQVTM and ANQGSEA. V lost 2 bases, J lost 1 base, and 12 bases lay in between. The CDR3 sequence is CSVELGERAKNIQYF. Here the CDR3 DNA reads TGCAGCGTTGAATTGGGGGAGAGGGCCAAAAACATTCAGTACTTC.

This chain connects TRBV7-3 to TRBJ2-3, with a possible D match to TRBD2 (5 bases). The length of the CDR3 is 13 residues. V lost 6 bases, J lost 2 bases, and 9 bases lay in between. Germline V gene data show CDR1 as SGHTA and CDR2 as FQGTGA. In DNA, the CDR3 is TGTGCCAGCAGTTCGGGAATCACAGATACGCAGTATTTT. Its translation: CASSSGITDTQYF.

The chain employs TRBV9 and TRBJ2-6, with a weak D call TRBD1 (5 bases). Trimming took off 3 bases at V and 0 bases at J, with 7 bases between the two ends. CDR1 is SGDLS and CDR2 is YYNGEE in the germline V gene. This CDR3 is 15 amino acids long. The CDR3 is CASSETGSGANVLTF. As DNA, the CDR3 is TGTGCCAGCAGCGAAACAGGCTCTGGGGCCAACGTCCTGACTTTC.

The rearrangement joins TRBV5-1 to TRBJ2-1; the match to TRBD2 covers 8 bases. Germline V gives CDR1 SGHRS, CDR2 YFSETQ. This CDR3 spans 16 amino acids. Trimming cost V 0 bases and J 9 bases; bases outside gene matches: 11. The CDR3 region has the DNA TGCGCCAGCAGCTTGGTTTCCGGGAGGGCCTCCGTTGAGCAGTTCTTC. Encoded protein: CASSLVSGRASVEQFF.

The chain combines TRBV2 with TRBJ2-3; 12 bases agree with TRBD2. Germline V lookup: CDR1 SNHLY, CDR2 FYNNEI. J was trimmed by 4 bases and V by 8 bases; bases with no gene match: 4. There are 14 residues in the CDR3. CDR3 coding DNA: TGTGCCAGCCTACTAGCGGGAGGATCAGATACGCAGTATTTT. Its protein product is CASLLAGGSDTQYF.

The chain recombines TRBV3-1 (or the pseudogene TRBV3-2) with TRBJ1-1; D ambiguous. The CDR3 loop spans 16 amino acids. With 5 bases removed from V and 4 bases from J, the gap between germline ends came to 20 bases. Germline V gene lookup returns CDR1 LGHDT and CDR2 YNNKEL (reference sequence). The CDR3 loop reads CASSNKFRHPGTEAFF. CDR3 DNA sequence: TGTGCCAGCAGCAATAAGTTCAGACATCCCGGCACTGAAGCTTTCTTT.

The gene calls are TRBV5-1 and TRBJ2-3; 7 bases line up with TRBD2. CDR1 and CDR2 (germline): SGHRS, YFSETQ. There are 15 residues in the CDR3. With 0 bases clipped from V and 5 bases from J, the junction kept 6 bases outside the gene matches. This CDR3 reads CASSLGGRSEDTQYF. CDR3 DNA sequence: TGCGCCAGCAGCTTGGGCGGGAGATCTGAAGATACGCAGTATTTT. Drawing the rest from reference TRBV5-1 and TRBJ2-3, the complete variable domain is KAGVTQTPRYLIKTRGQQVTLSCSPISGHRSVSWYQQTPGQGLQFLFEYFSETQRNKGNFPGRFSGRQFSNSRSEMNVSTLELGDSALYLCASSLGGRSEDTQYFGPGTRLTVL.

The chain uses TRBV10-3 and TRBJ2-2; tentatively, D is TRBD2 (6 bases). This CDR3 has 14 amino acids. CDR1 and CDR2 from the germline V gene are ENHRY and SYGVKD. Between the trimmed V and J ends, which lost 2 bases and 4 bases, there was a span of 8 bases. CDR3: CAISEGGGTGELFF. The CDR3 DNA is TGTGCCATCAGTGAGGGGGGAGGCACCGGGGAGCTGTTTTTT.

V usage is TRBV28 and J usage is TRBJ2-3, with 7 nucleotides matching TRBD1. The CDR3 is 15 residues long. Germline CDR1 is MDHEN and CDR2 is SYDVKM. J was trimmed by 2 bases and V by 5 bases; bases with no gene match: 7. The DNA of the CDR3 is TGTGCCAGCAGTCCAGGGGGAATGCTCACAGATACGCAGTATTTT. It yields the protein CASSPGGMLTDTQYF.

The chain recombines TRBV5-1 with TRBJ2-3; 7 bases fit TRBD2. With 0 bases clipped from V and 7 bases from J, the junction kept 8 bases outside the gene matches. The CDR3 sequence is 15 residues long. Germline loops: CDR1 SGHRS, CDR2 YFSETQ. DNA of the CDR3: TGCGCCAGCAGCTTGGCGGCGGGGGTCCCTAATACGCAGTATTTT. This sequence encodes CASSLAAGVPNTQYF.

The chain uses TRBV28 and TRBJ2-7, with D tentatively TRBD1 (5 bases). CDR1 is MDHEN and CDR2 is SYDVKM in the germline V gene. V was clipped by 1 base and J by 6 bases, with 7 bases between them. The CDR3 covers 12 residues. CDR3 in DNA: TGTGCCAGCAGTTTATACCAGGGCGAGCAGTACTTC. Translation: CASSLYQGEQYF.

The chain joins TRBV23-1 to TRBJ1-6, with TRBD1 identical over 10 bases. TRBV23-1 has ORF status, its function being uncertain. The CDR3 is 17 amino acids. V was clipped by 0 bases and J by 8 bases; unmatched bases: 7. The CDR3 protein is CASSQSRTGGRHSPLHF. The CDR3, as DNA: TGCGCCAGCAGTCAATCCAGGACAGGGGGGAGGCATTCACCCCTCCACTTT.

The chain combines TRBV5-6 with TRBJ2-3, with 7 bases matching TRBD2. Trimming removed 4 bases from V and 8 bases from J; junction bases left unmatched: 10. Per the germline V gene, CDR1 is SGHDT and CDR2 is YYEEEE. The CDR3 covers 14 residues. Here the CDR3 reads CASSREGPVPTQYF. In DNA form, the CDR3 reads TGTGCCAGCAGCAGGGAGGGACCCGTCCCTACGCAGTATTTT.

This clone was seen a handful of times. This chain uses TRBV3-1 (or the pseudogene TRBV3-2) with TRBJ1-2; TRBD1 is a possible D gene (5 bases). The CDR3 is 15 amino acids. Germline V gene lookup returns CDR1 LGHDT and CDR2 YNNKEL (reference sequence). Trimming took off 8 bases at V and 0 bases at J, with 16 bases between the two ends. The CDR3 DNA reads TGTGCCAGCGGCCTCCTGACAGACCCTAACTATGGCTACACCTTC. It encodes CASGLLTDPNYGYTF.

V usage is TRBV5-4 and J usage is TRBJ2-3; 14 nucleotides line up with TRBD2. This CDR3 region has 18 residues. Per germline, CDR1 SGHNT and CDR2 YYREEE (reference sequence). With V trimmed by 4 bases and J by 1 base, 8 bases remained unmatched. CDR3 bases: TGTGCCAGCAGCGGGGGACTAGCGGGAGAGGGGGGCACAGATACGCAGTATTTT. As protein: CASSGGLAGEGGTDTQYF. The entire variable domain, with the rest obtained from reference TRBV5-4 and TRBJ2-3, is as follows: ETGVTQSPTHLIKTRGQQVTLRCSSQSGHNTVSWYQQALGQGPQFIFQYYREEENGRGNFPPRFSGLQFPNYSSELNVNALELDDSALYLCASSGGLAGEGGTDTQYFGPGTRLTVL.

This chain joins TRBV11-1 and TRBJ2-5; D gene unclear. With 6 bases removed from V and 3 bases from J, the gap between germline ends came to 5 bases. Germline V gene data show CDR1 as SGHAT and CDR2 as FQDESV (reference sequence). CDR3 length equals 11 residues. CDR3 residues: CASSSEETQYF. The CDR3 DNA reads TGTGCCAGCAGTTCGGAAGAGACCCAGTACTTC. The full variable domain, completed using reference TRBV11-1 and TRBJ2-5, is EAEVAQSPRYKITEKSQAVAFWCDPISGHATLYWYRQILGQGPELLVQFQDESVVDDSQLPKDRFSAERLKGVDSTLKIQPAELGDSAMYLCASSSEETQYFGPGTRLLVL.

V gene TRBV3-1 (or the pseudogene TRBV3-2) combines with J gene TRBJ2-3, with 10 positions matching TRBD2. Germline assignment: CDR1 LGHDT and CDR2 YNNKEL (reference sequence). Losses at the gene ends were 6 bases for V and 0 bases for J; bases not matched to a gene: 9. The CDR3 has 17 residues. The DNA of the CDR3 is TGTGCCAGCAGTCACACGGCGACTAGCGGGAGCACAGATACGCAGTATTTT. Residues: CASSHTATSGSTDTQYF.